The present TCR beta chain was sequenced within a study of spatial heterogeneity in lung cancer. The wider study: Each time, sequencing found more beta-chain sequences than alpha-chain sequences. A unique TCR and UMI combination showed up more than ten times in raw reads, on average.

Time point indicated: sample taken at primary tumor resection. Whole-study findings and limits: Counts of expanded alpha and beta TCRs within tumors tracked the tumor nonsynonymous mutation count.

The CDR3 has 14 amino acids. Germline trimming cut 2 bases from V and 4 bases from J; bases unmatched to any gene: 2. Germline V gives CDR1 SGHTA, CDR2 FQGNSA. TCRdb itself ran the 5' RACE reads through MiXCR, one entry per CDR3 protein. The data contain more than 20,000 distinct CDR3 sequences, approximately 3% of them singletons. This clonotype was counted many times. The antigen remains unidentified. The sample here was lung tumor tissue, taken at surgery. V is TRBV7-2 and J is TRBJ1-2; 9 nucleotides agree with TRBD1. The sequence derives from a male donor with early-stage non-small cell lung cancer. CDR3 DNA: TGTGCCAGCAGCTTATTGACAGGGGGCTATGGCTACACCTTC. It specifies CASSLLTGGYGYTF.